These 28 T cell receptor beta chains were all obtained from the same sample, sequenced in a study of shared clonotypes between healthy human individuals. The method was immunoSEQ multiplex PCR; TCRdb's version includes in-frame clones alone and lacks a portion of them. Here the sample spans some 1,100,000 clones, 75% to 80% being singletons. The sequenced sample consisted of memory CD4+ T cells from PBMCs. This sample's subset: CD45RA-negative fraction. All receptors derive from a man between 18 and 29 years old in good health. Some clones in this sample may be carry-over from other donors' samples.

The rearrangement joins TRBV7-3 to TRBJ2-3; D unresolved. In germline, CDR1 is SGHTA, CDR2 FQGTGA. V was cut by 6 bases and J by 4 bases, with 14 bases left in between. This CDR3 region has 14 residues. The CDR3 DNA reads TGTGCCAGCAGTCGAAACGGAGTGGCAGATACGCAGTATTTT. Protein sequence: CASSRNGVADTQYF.

This clone was found once. CDR3 protein: CASSQGLAGVGYNEQFF. CDR3 bases: TGCGCCAGCAGCCAGGGACTAGCGGGAGTAGGTTACAATGAGCAGTTCTTC. V gene TRBV5-1 combines with J gene TRBJ2-1; 14 bases are shared with TRBD2. Germline CDR1 SGHRS, CDR2 YFSETQ. The CDR3 totals 17 residues. Trimming removed 4 bases from V and 4 bases from J; junction bases left unmatched: 7.

The rearrangement uses TRBV6-6 and TRBJ1-6, with D perhaps TRBD1 (6 bases). Deletions cut 3 bases from V and 8 bases from J, with 8 bases between. Germline CDR1 reads MNHNY; CDR2 reads SVGAGI (reference sequence). The CDR3 has 13 residues. The CDR3 DNA is TGTGCCAGCAGTTATAGACAGGATTCACCCCTCCACTTT. Translating gives CASSYRQDSPLHF.

The genes are TRBV10-3 and TRBJ2-1; D remains ambiguous. This CDR3 comprises 15 residues. The germline V gene has CDR1 ENHRY and CDR2 SYGVKD. V lost 6 bases and J 0 bases, leaving 12 bases between the germline ends. The CDR3 coding sequence is TGTGCCATCAGGGGCTCGGAGAGCTCCTACAATGAGCAGTTCTTC. Translating it yields CAIRGSESSYNEQFF.

This chain links TRBV5-6 with TRBJ2-1; possible D gene TRBD2, 6 bases. V was shortened by 3 bases and J by 1 base, with 20 bases between the two germline ends. This CDR3 is 18 amino acids long. Germline-derived CDR1 and CDR2 are SGHDT and YYEEEE. CDR3 region: CASSYTKWGGPSYNEQFF. CDR3 sequence (DNA): TGTGCCAGCAGCTACACTAAGTGGGGAGGCCCATCCTACAATGAGCAGTTCTTC. Combining the CDR3 with reference TRBV5-6 and TRBJ2-1 gives the whole variable domain DAGVTQSPTHLIKTRGQQVTLRCSPKSGHDTVSWYQQALGQGPQFIFQYYEEEERQRGNFPDRFSGHQFPNYSSELNVNALLLGDSALYLCASSYTKWGGPSYNEQFFGPGTRLTVL.

The V and J genes are TRBV7-8 and TRBJ2-7; TRBD2 agrees at 13 bases. CDR3 size: 18 residues. Germline V gene lookup returns CDR1 SGHVS and CDR2 FQNEAQ. J lost 2 bases, V lost 3 bases, and 10 bases had no gene match. The CDR3 reads CASSFGGTSGARAYEQYF. In DNA, the CDR3 is TGTGCCAGCAGCTTCGGAGGGACTAGCGGGGCCCGCGCCTACGAGCAGTACTTC.

The rearrangement joins TRBV13 to TRBJ1-3; no clear D. Germline V gene lookup returns CDR1 PRHDT and CDR2 FYEKMQ (reference sequence). The CDR3 runs to 16 residues. V dropped 1 base and J dropped 4 bases, with 14 bases sitting between them. The CDR3 reads CASSLEAPTAGNTIYF. In DNA, the CDR3 is TGTGCCAGCAGCTTAGAGGCTCCTACGGCGGGAAACACCATATATTTT.

This clone was counted only a few times. V is TRBV4-2 and J is TRBJ1-2; 10 bases are shared with TRBD1. V lost 1 base to trimming and J lost 8 bases; unmatched junction nucleotides: 10. Germline CDR1 is LGHNA and CDR2 is YNFKEQ. The CDR3 runs to 16 residues. CDR3 DNA sequence: TGTGCCAGCAGCCAAGGGACCGGGACAGGGGTAACGGGCTACACCTTC. Translating gives CASSQGTGTGVTGYTF.

This clone was picked up many times. The sample carries other DNA sequences with the same CDR3. The chain couples TRBV7-8 to TRBJ1-5; unclear D gene. CDR1 is SGHVS and CDR2 is FQNEAQ in the germline V gene. V was trimmed by 6 bases and J by 1 base, leaving 4 bases between them. This CDR3 region has 12 residues. This CDR3 is CASSRSNQPQHF. CDR3 sequence (DNA): TGTGCCAGCAGTCGAAGCAATCAGCCCCAGCATTTT.

This rearrangement joins TRBV7-9 to TRBJ2-7; D gene unclear. V lost 2 bases, J lost 5 bases, and 10 bases lay in between. This CDR3 region has 13 residues. CDR1 and CDR2 (germline): SEHNR, FQNEAQ (reference sequence). The CDR3 DNA follows: TGTGCCAGCAGCTTATTTACCCAGGACGAGCAGTACTTC. Amino acid sequence: CASSLFTQDEQYF.

Points on this clone: Distinct nucleotide sequences in the sample also encode this CDR3. The chain joins TRBV28 to TRBJ1-1; D remains ambiguous. CDR3 length: 12 amino acids. Trimming removed 5 bases at V and 0 bases at J, with 4 bases between. Per the germline V gene, CDR1 is MDHEN and CDR2 is SYDVKM. In DNA, the CDR3 is TGTGCCAGCAGTAGGTTGAACACTGAAGCTTTCTTT. Protein product: CASSRLNTEAFF.

This clone came up once. The rearrangement joins TRBV4-1 to TRBJ2-3; 13 nucleotides agree with TRBD2. CDR1 is MGHRA and CDR2 is YSYEKL in the germline V gene. The CDR3 totals 19 residues. The V and J ends lost 0 bases and 9 bases, in that order; junction bases with no gene match: 15. The CDR3 DNA is TGCGCCAGCAGCCAAGATTTGGCAGGGCCGGGACTAGCGGGAAACACGCAGTATTTT. Amino acid sequence: CASSQDLAGPGLAGNTQYF.

V is TRBV5-4 and J is TRBJ2-7; TRBD2 might be the D (6 bases). The CDR3 loop spans 15 amino acids. Between the trimmed V and J ends, which lost 5 bases and 2 bases, there was a span of 17 bases. CDR1 SGHNT and CDR2 YYREEE come from the germline V gene (reference sequence). The CDR3: CASRAGGGEAYEQYF. For the CDR3, the DNA is TGTGCCAGCAGAGCCGGTGGAGGGGAAGCCTACGAGCAGTACTTC.

This chain uses TRBV5-4 with TRBJ1-4; D perhaps matches TRBD1 (6 bases). The V and J ends lost 5 bases and 6 bases respectively, with 17 bases between them. Germline V lookup: CDR1 SGHNT, CDR2 YYREEE (reference sequence). The length of the CDR3 is 15 residues. CDR3 coding DNA: TGTGCCAGCAGTTCCCGAGCGGGGGGCTATGAAAAACTGTTTTTT. Translation: CASSSRAGGYEKLFF.

This clone was counted a single time. The chain combines TRBV7-8 with TRBJ1-3; D remains ambiguous. Germline assignment: CDR1 SGHVS and CDR2 FQNEAQ. The V end was cut by 0 bases, the J end by 0 bases, with 15 bases between. This CDR3 spans 18 amino acids. The CDR3 DNA reads TGTGCCAGCAGCTTAGCACTTGGGCCCTACGACTCTGGAAACACCATATATTTT. Residues: CASSLALGPYDSGNTIYF.

This clone has a count of ten or more. The CDR3 DNA follows: TGTGCCAGCAGCTTCGGGACTCCCCCAGATACGCAGTATTTT. It is translated as CASSFGTPPDTQYF. The V and J genes are TRBV7-2 and TRBJ2-3; possibly TRBD2 for D (6 bases). The germline V gene encodes CDR1 SGHTA and CDR2 FQGNSA. Trimming stripped 3 bases from V and 4 bases from J, with 11 bases between. The CDR3 totals 14 residues.

This clone was observed once. The sample carries other DNA sequences with the same CDR3. This sequence joins TRBV28 and TRBJ1-5; D remains unclear. The V gene's germline CDR1 is MDHEN and CDR2 SYDVKM. V was pared by 5 bases and J by 0 bases, with 14 bases between. The CDR3 is 16 residues long. Here the CDR3 reads CASSARRAYSNQPQHF. CDR3 sequence (DNA): TGTGCCAGCAGTGCCCGACGGGCTTATAGCAATCAGCCCCAGCATTTT.

The V gene is TRBV5-1, the J gene TRBJ2-5, with D perhaps matching TRBD2 (6 bases). The CDR3 is made up of 15 amino acids. Germline CDR1 reads SGHRS; CDR2 reads YFSETQ. The V gene lost 2 bases and the J gene lost 4 bases, with 15 bases spanning the gap. CDR3 DNA: TGCGCCAGCAGCTTTGGGACCCTGGGGGGAGAGACCCAGTACTTC. Its protein is CASSFGTLGGETQYF.

This clone showed up just a few times. The chain carries TRBV2 and TRBJ2-1, with 7 bases aligning to TRBD2. The CDR3 totals 13 residues. Germline CDR1 reads SNHLY; CDR2 reads FYNNEI. The J segment lost 7 bases and the V segment lost 7 bases, leaving 7 bases of the junction unmatched. CDR3 sequence (DNA): TGTGCCAGCAAGTGGGGGAGGGAAAATGAGCAGTTCTTC. Residues: CASKWGRENEQFF.

This clone was found once. The chain is built from TRBV7-3 and TRBJ2-6, with D possibly matching TRBD2 (5 bases). The CDR3 loop spans 16 amino acids. CDR1 is SGHTA, CDR2 FQGTGA, per germline. The germline V and J ends were trimmed by 0 bases and 2 bases, with 8 bases remaining between them. The CDR3, as DNA: TGTGCCAGCAGCTTAACTCCTAGCCCTGGGGCCAACGTCCTGACTTTC. Protein: CASSLTPSPGANVLTF.

This chain connects TRBV7-3 to TRBJ1-1; D not resolved. CDR1 SGHTA and CDR2 FQGTGA come from the germline V gene. The CDR3 contains 15 residues. The V and J ends lost 4 bases and 5 bases respectively, with 17 bases between them. The CDR3 protein is CASSSPWEGVTEAFF. The CDR3 DNA follows: TGTGCCAGCAGCTCACCATGGGAGGGAGTGACTGAAGCTTTCTTT.

This clone appeared many times. The chain combines TRBV6-5 with TRBJ2-7, with D uncertain. V lost 5 bases and J 5 bases, leaving 13 bases between the germline ends. The CDR3 is 13 residues long. Germline V gene lookup returns CDR1 MNHEY and CDR2 SVGAGI. The CDR3 bases are TGTGCCAGCAGTAAACCCGGAACCGACGAGCAGTACTTC. It yields the protein CASSKPGTDEQYF.

This sequence joins TRBV6-5 and TRBJ1-1; tentatively, D is TRBD1 (5 bases). The CDR3 has 13 residues. Germline-derived CDR1 and CDR2 are MNHEY and SVGAGI. V was cut by 6 bases and J by 4 bases, with 12 bases left in between. The CDR3 sequence is CASSLQASTEAFF. CDR3 bases: TGTGCCAGCAGCCTACAGGCTTCCACTGAAGCTTTCTTT.

This chain links TRBV5-4 with TRBJ2-7; 7 nucleotides line up with TRBD2. V lost 3 bases to trimming and J lost 1 base; unmatched junction nucleotides: 7. This CDR3 spans 15 amino acids. The germline CDR1 and CDR2 sequences are SGHNT and YYREEE (reference sequence). The CDR3 reads CASSSASGNSYEQYF. The DNA of the CDR3 is TGTGCCAGCAGCTCGGCTAGCGGAAATTCCTACGAGCAGTACTTC.

On this clone itself: This may be a read error, as it is one base from a much larger clone. Other DNA sequences in this sample translate to the same CDR3. This chain connects TRBV11-2 to TRBJ2-5; D is ambiguous. Trimming took off 0 bases at V and 4 bases at J, with 0 bases between the two ends. The CDR3 consists of 11 residues. Per the germline V gene, CDR1 is SGHAT and CDR2 is FQNNGV. As DNA, the CDR3 is TGTGCCAGCAGCTTAGAAGAGACCCAGTACTTC. It is translated as CASSLEETQYF.

The rearrangement uses TRBV7-3 and TRBJ2-3; no definite D call. Between the trimmed V and J ends, which lost 2 bases and 0 bases, there was a span of 9 bases. This CDR3 region has 15 residues. In germline, CDR1 is SGHTA, CDR2 FQGTGA. The CDR3 DNA sequence: TGTGCCAGCAGCTTATCCGCCGGAAGCACAGATACGCAGTATTTT. Translated: CASSLSAGSTDTQYF. The complete variable domain, with remaining parts taken from reference TRBV7-3 and TRBJ2-3, reads GAGVSQTPSNKVTEKGKYVELRCDPISGHTALYWYRQSLGQGPEFLIYFQGTGAADDSGLPNDRFFAVRPEGSVSTLKIQRTERGDSAVYLCASSLSAGSTDTQYFGPGTRLTVL.

J is TRBJ2-5 and V is TRBV5-1; D possibly corresponds to TRBD2 (5 bases). Germline V lookup: CDR1 SGHRS, CDR2 YFSETQ. Trimming took 5 bases from V and 5 from J, leaving 13 bases between them. The CDR3 totals 13 residues. CDR3 in DNA: TGCGCCAGCAGTAGCGAGACGACGGAGACCCAGTACTTC. Protein product: CASSSETTETQYF.

As to this clone: Germline is not matched at one junction end, which may reflect a read error. This chain joins TRBV30 and TRBJ1-2; TRBD1 matches 7 bases. Germline V gene lookup returns CDR1 GTSNPN and CDR2 SVGIG (reference sequence). CDR3 length: 10 amino acids. The CDR3 sequence is CAWRTDRTLF. As DNA, the CDR3 is TGTGCCTGGAGAACGGACAGGACCCTTTTC.